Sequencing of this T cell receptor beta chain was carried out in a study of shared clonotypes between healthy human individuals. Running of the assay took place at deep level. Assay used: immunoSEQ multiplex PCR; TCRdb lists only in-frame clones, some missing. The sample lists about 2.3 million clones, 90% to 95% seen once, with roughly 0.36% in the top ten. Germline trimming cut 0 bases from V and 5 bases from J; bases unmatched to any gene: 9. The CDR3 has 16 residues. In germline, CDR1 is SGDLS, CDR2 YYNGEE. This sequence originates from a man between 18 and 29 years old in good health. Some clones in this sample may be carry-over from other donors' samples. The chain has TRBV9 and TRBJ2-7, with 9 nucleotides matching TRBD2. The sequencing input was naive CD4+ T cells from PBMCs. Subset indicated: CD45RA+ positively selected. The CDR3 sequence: CASSVVRASGTHEQYF. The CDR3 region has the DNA TGTGCCAGCAGCGTAGTACGGGCTAGCGGGACCCACGAGCAGTACTTC.